Here is one T cell receptor beta chain with its context. Random hexamers were used to reverse transcribe about 0.45 to 1 ug of RNA. The immunoSEQ assay covered 54 Vbeta and 13 Jbeta segments for CDR3. Each CDR3 protein is one row after TCRdb ran MiXCR on the immunoSEQ multiplex PCR reads. The sample has more than 65,000 distinct CDR3 sequences; just under 95% are singletons. The source of the sample is a study of CD8 T cells in Susac syndrome. Peripheral blood CD8+ and CD4+ T cells were profiled by TCR beta sequencing. The multiple sclerosis control group consisted of treatment-naive patients whose relapsing-remitting disease, which was either stable or active, fulfilled revised McDonald criteria. Both CD4+ and CD8+ T cells were negatively isolated, and TEMRA cells underwent FACS enrichment. The origin of this receptor is a human donor with multiple sclerosis. Sequencing was done on a sample of CD8+ T cells from PBMCs.

In DNA, the CDR3 is TGTGCCAGCAGTCCGTGGCCGAATGAAAAACTGTTTTTT. As protein: CASSPWPNEKLFF. This chain links TRBV27 with TRBJ1-4, with D uncertain. Germline CDR1 reads MNHEY; CDR2 reads SMNVEV (reference sequence). V lost 5 bases and J 5 bases, leaving 9 bases between the germline ends. This CDR3 has 13 residues.